A single sample is the source of the 2 T cell receptor beta chains below, sequenced in a study of vaccination and CD4 T cells after COVID-19. As for treatment: approximately nine-day PBMC culture with coronavirus spike peptide pools or control peptides (ViraFEST assay). Sequencing of DNA taken from cultured CD4+ T cells relied on the Oncomine TCR Beta short-read assay. Using its own MiXCR run on the PCR reads, TCRdb lists one record per CDR3 protein. Of more than 9,500 distinct CDR3 sequences in the sample, under 40% were seen once. What these receptors recognize is not known. Sequencing was carried out using cultured CD4+ T cells from blood. The receptors were gathered from a human donor with COVID-19.

The V and J genes are TRBV27 and TRBJ2-7; D possibly corresponds to TRBD1 (5 bases). Germline CDR1 is MNHEY and CDR2 is SMNVEV (reference sequence). Deletions cut 7 bases from V and 6 bases from J, with 13 bases between. This CDR3 is 12 amino acids long. This chain's CDR3 is CASIHPGREQYF. The CDR3 region has the DNA TGTGCCAGCATCCACCCAGGGCGCGAGCAGTACTTC.

The rearrangement links TRBV10-3 to TRBJ2-1, with D perhaps matching TRBD2 (7 bases). Looked up from germline, CDR1 is ENHRY and CDR2 is SYGVKD. CDR3 length: 22 amino acids. The DNA of the CDR3 is TGTGCTACAAAAGGGCCCGAAGGGGGGGGGTTAAATATTCCACCTCACACCAATGAGCAGTTCTTC. This gives the protein CATKGPEGGGLNIPPHTNEQFF.